The 18 T cell receptor beta chains reported below all come from one sample, sequenced in a study of T cell responses to AZD1222 COVID-19 vaccine. The repertoire was sequenced with immunoSEQ multiplex PCR; TCRdb's copy has only in-frame clones and lacks some. The table has more than 95,000 clones, roughly 86% seen once. The sequencing here drew on peripheral blood, taken 28 days after the second dose of the MenACWY control vaccine. These receptors all stem from an adult who received the MenACWY meningococcal vaccine as a control.

The chain combines TRBV6-2 or TRBV6-3 with TRBJ1-3; D gene unclear. The CDR3 contains 13 residues. V was clipped by 6 bases and J by 7 bases, with 13 bases between them. Germline loops: CDR1 MNHEY, CDR2 SVGEGT. For the CDR3, the DNA is TGTGCCAGCAGCCCGGCCGCCTGGAACACCATATATTTT. Amino acids: CASSPAAWNTIYF.

V is TRBV28 and J is TRBJ1-2; 9 bases are a match to TRBD1. The germline V gene has CDR1 MDHEN and CDR2 SYDVKM. The trim removed 5 bases at V and 5 bases at J, leaving 3 bases unmatched. The CDR3 consists of 13 residues. CDR3 nucleotides: TGTGCCAGCAGTGAGGGACAGGGTTATGGCTACACCTTC. Translation: CASSEGQGYGYTF.

This chain joins TRBV9 and TRBJ1-2; 9 bases line up with TRBD1. Germline CDR1 and CDR2: SGDLS and YYNGEE. The junction had 12 bases not matched to a gene; V was cut back by 4 bases and J by 8 bases. The CDR3 covers 15 residues. The CDR3 DNA follows: TGTGCCAGCAGCCCGACCGGGGGACAGGGCGGGGGCTACACCTTC. It specifies CASSPTGGQGGGYTF.

The chain joins TRBV5-6 to TRBJ2-7; 8 bases are shared with TRBD2. The length of the CDR3 is 18 residues. The germline gives CDR1 SGHDT, CDR2 YYEEEE. Trimming at V came to 1 base and at J to 1 base, leaving 13 bases not matched to a gene. The chain's CDR3 is CASSLSAREGLASYEQYF. DNA for the CDR3: TGTGCCAGCAGCTTGTCGGCTCGGGAGGGACTCGCTTCCTACGAGCAGTACTTC.

This clone showed up just once. V gene TRBV15 combines with J gene TRBJ2-1, with 7 bases aligning to TRBD1. V was pared by 0 bases and J by 0 bases, with 17 bases of the junction left unmatched. The CDR3 consists of 21 residues. Germline values: CDR1 LNHNV, CDR2 YYDKDF (reference sequence). CDR3 in DNA: TGTGCCACCAGCAGAGATACCCTGGGGCAGGGGGTGACAAGCTCCTACAATGAGCAGTTCTTC. Encoded protein: CATSRDTLGQGVTSSYNEQFF.

On this clone itself: Different DNA sequences within this sample yield the same CDR3. This chain connects TRBV2 to TRBJ1-2; 9 bases line up with TRBD1. Germline assignment: CDR1 SNHLY and CDR2 FYNNEI. The CDR3 has 13 amino acids. The V segment lost 6 bases and the J segment 6 bases; nucleotides outside the gene matches: 5. CDR3 sequence: CASSPTGGDGYTF. The CDR3 nucleotides are TGTGCCAGCAGCCCTACAGGGGGCGATGGCTACACCTTC.

This chain links TRBV4-1 with TRBJ2-2; possibly TRBD1 for D (6 bases). V was cut by 5 bases and J by 6 bases, with 13 bases left in between. The CDR3 has 14 residues. CDR1 and CDR2 (germline): MGHRA, YSYEKL. The CDR3 here is CASSDYTGPGELFF. In nucleotides, the CDR3 is TGCGCCAGCAGCGATTATACAGGGCCCGGGGAGCTGTTTTTT.

The J gene is TRBJ1-4, the V gene TRBV7-9, with TRBD1 as a possible D gene (6 bases). The CDR3 is 17 residues long. Trimming stripped 3 bases from V and 0 bases from J, with 14 bases between. CDR1 is SEHNR and CDR2 is FQNEAQ in the germline V gene (reference sequence). The CDR3: CASSFGQPYPTNEKLFF. DNA of the CDR3: TGTGCCAGCAGCTTCGGACAGCCATACCCAACTAATGAAAAACTGTTTTTT.

The CDR3 loop reads CATSERFGDHNEQFF. The CDR3 DNA is TGTGCCACCAGTGAACGTTTCGGGGATCACAATGAGCAGTTCTTC. The V and J genes are TRBV24-1 and TRBJ2-1; tentative D call: TRBD2 (5 bases). Germline V gives CDR1 KGHDR, CDR2 SFDVKD. The V and J ends lost 4 bases and 5 bases respectively, with 14 bases between them. The CDR3 contains 15 residues.

The gene calls are TRBV28 and TRBJ2-2; D is possibly TRBD1 (6 bases). CDR3 length: 14 residues. Trimming left V 9 bases short and J 1 base short, with 12 bases between. Germline CDR1 reads MDHEN; CDR2 reads SYDVKM. CDR3 nucleotides: TGTGCCAGTGCCGAAGGGGGGAACACCGGGGAGCTGTTTTTT. Residues: CASAEGGNTGELFF.

For the CDR3, the DNA is TGTGCCAGCAGGAGGGATTCAACTAATGAAAAACTGTTTTTT. Its protein is CASRRDSTNEKLFF. The rearrangement joins TRBV7-8 to TRBJ1-4; D uncertain. Germline-derived CDR1 and CDR2 are SGHVS and FQNEAQ. The V and J ends lost 6 bases and 0 bases respectively, with 8 bases between them. This CDR3 contains 14 residues. The whole variable domain, remainder taken from reference TRBV7-8 and TRBJ1-4, is GAGVSQSPRYKVAKRGQDVALRCDPISGHVSLFWYQQALGQGPEFLTYFQNEAQLDKSGLPSDRFFAERPEGSVSTLKIQRTQQEDSAVYLCASRRDSTNEKLFFGSGTQLSVL.

This chain joins TRBV14 and TRBJ1-2, with D maybe TRBD1 (5 bases). The CDR3 is 13 amino acids. V was clipped by 6 bases and J by 6 bases, with 14 bases between them. Germline assignment: CDR1 SGHDN and CDR2 FVKESK. CDR3 in amino acids: CASSRAQGNGYTF. The CDR3 DNA follows: TGTGCCAGCAGTCGGGCCCAGGGAAATGGCTACACCTTC.

This sequence joins TRBV7-2 and TRBJ2-5; D is unclear. The ends were cut back, 2 bases at V and 2 bases at J, with 9 bases in the middle. The CDR3 loop spans 14 amino acids. Germline V gives CDR1 SGHTA, CDR2 FQGNSA. The DNA for the CDR3 is TGTGCCAGCAGCTTAAGGAGCAGACAAGAGACCCAGTACTTC. Its protein product is CASSLRSRQETQYF.

V and J are TRBV2 and TRBJ2-5; no clear D. V was cut by 5 bases and J by 2 bases, with 9 bases left in between. Germline lookup yields CDR1 SNHLY and CDR2 FYNNEI. CDR3 size: 13 residues. CDR3 residues: CASSLEHQETQYF. The CDR3 DNA reads as TGTGCCAGCAGTCTTGAACATCAAGAGACCCAGTACTTC.

The rearrangement links TRBV7-2 to TRBJ2-7; 9 bases fit TRBD1. From germline, CDR1 is SGHTA and CDR2 FQGNSA. V dropped 1 base and J dropped 2; count of bases not matched to a gene: 9. The CDR3 is 17 amino acids. The CDR3 is CASSLGSPRTGAYEQYF. The CDR3 coding sequence is TGTGCCAGCAGCTTAGGATCCCCCCGGACAGGGGCCTACGAGCAGTACTTC. The full variable domain, with the rest looked up from reference TRBV7-2 and TRBJ2-7, is GAGVSQSPSNKVTEKGKDVELRCDPISGHTALYWYRQSLGQGLEFLIYFQGNSAPDKSGLPSDRFSAERTGGSVSTLTIQRTQQEDSAVYLCASSLGSPRTGAYEQYFGPGTRLTVT.

This chain joins TRBV5-4 and TRBJ1-2; TRBD1 matches at 7 bases. V was pared by 7 bases and J by 0 bases, with 3 bases of the junction left unmatched. The germline CDR1 and CDR2 sequences are SGHNT and YYREEE (reference sequence). CDR3 length: 13 amino acids. The CDR3 sequence is CASQGEANYGYTF. As DNA, the CDR3 is TGTGCCAGCCAGGGGGAAGCTAACTATGGCTACACCTTC.

The chain uses TRBV27 and TRBJ1-5; 8 positions match TRBD1. The CDR3 runs to 16 residues. The trim removed 6 bases at V and 1 base at J, leaving 8 bases unmatched. Per germline, CDR1 MNHEY and CDR2 SMNVEV (reference sequence). The CDR3 spells CASRGRGRLSNQPQHF. DNA of the CDR3: TGTGCCAGCAGGGGCAGGGGGCGTCTAAGCAATCAGCCCCAGCATTTT.

The chain joins TRBV18 to TRBJ1-3; no reliable D call. The CDR3 sequence is 15 residues long. Germline V CDR1 and CDR2: KGHSH, LQKENI. Trimming left V 5 bases short and J 3 bases short, with 14 bases between. CDR3 coding DNA: TGTGCCAGCTCATTGGACCGGACCATTGGAAACACCATATATTTT. Its translation is CASSLDRTIGNTIYF.